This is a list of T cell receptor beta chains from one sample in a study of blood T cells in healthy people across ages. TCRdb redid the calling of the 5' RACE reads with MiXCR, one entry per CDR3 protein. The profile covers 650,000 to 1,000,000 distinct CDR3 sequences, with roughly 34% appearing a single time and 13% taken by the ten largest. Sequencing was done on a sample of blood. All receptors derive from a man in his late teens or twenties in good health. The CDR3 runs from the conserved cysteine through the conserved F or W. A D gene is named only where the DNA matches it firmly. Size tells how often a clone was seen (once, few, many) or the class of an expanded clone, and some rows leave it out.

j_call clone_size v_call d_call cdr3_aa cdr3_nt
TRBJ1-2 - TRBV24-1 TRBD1 CATSDSDRPNYGYTF TGTGCCACCAGTGATTCGGACAGGCCTAACTATGGCTACACCTTC
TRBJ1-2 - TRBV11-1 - CASSFGQGPWGYTF TGTGCCAGCAGCTTTGGGCAGGGGCCCTGGGGCTACACCTTC
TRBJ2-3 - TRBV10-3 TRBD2 CAISEFVAGGSDTQYF TGTGCCATCAGTGAGTTCGTAGCGGGGGGTTCAGATACGCAGTATTTT
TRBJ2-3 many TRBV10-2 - CASSAAGTSTDTQYF TGCGCCAGCAGTGCGGCGGGGACTAGCACAGATACGCAGTATTTT
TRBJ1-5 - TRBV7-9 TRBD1 CASSPTGNNQPQHF TGTGCCAGCAGCCCGACAGGGAATAATCAGCCCCAGCATTTT
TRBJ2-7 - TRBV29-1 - CSVGRRTGSSYEQYF TGCAGCGTTGGTCGCCGAACAGGGAGCTCCTACGAGCAGTACTTC
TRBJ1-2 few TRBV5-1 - CASKPEFSPRYGYTF TGCGCCAGCAAACCTGAATTCTCACCACGCTATGGCTACACCTTC
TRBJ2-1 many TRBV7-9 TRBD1 CASSLGTGEYNEQFF TGTGCCAGCAGCTTAGGGACAGGGGAATACAATGAGCAGTTCTTC
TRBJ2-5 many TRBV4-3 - CASSQEIREDQYF TGCGCCAGCAGCCAAGAGATCCGGGAAGACCAGTACTTC
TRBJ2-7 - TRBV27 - CASSDSPDRVYEQYF TGTGCCAGCAGTGATAGCCCTGACAGAGTCTACGAGCAGTACTTC
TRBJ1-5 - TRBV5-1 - CASSRGDTGNQPQHF TGCGCCAGCAGCAGGGGGGACACGGGCAATCAGCCCCAGCATTTT
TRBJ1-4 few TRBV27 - CASSSRHGRREKLFF TGTGCCAGCAGTTCCCGACATGGCCGTAGAGAAAAACTGTTTTTT
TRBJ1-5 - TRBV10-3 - CAISGGPRASEQPQHF TGTGCCATCAGCGGGGGCCCCAGGGCTTCAGAACAGCCCCAGCATTTT
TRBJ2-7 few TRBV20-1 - CSARDLAVYNEQYF TGCAGTGCTAGAGATTTGGCGGTATACAATGAGCAGTACTTC
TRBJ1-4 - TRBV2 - CASSGATTNEKLFF TGTGCCAGCAGTGGGGCAACAACTAATGAAAAACTGTTTTTT
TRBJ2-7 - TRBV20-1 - CSARTGPSSDYEQYF TGCAGTGCTAGAACAGGCCCATCCTCTGACTACGAGCAGTACTTC
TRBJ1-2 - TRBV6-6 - CASIRGNGYTF TGTGCCAGTATTAGGGGTAATGGCTACACCTTC
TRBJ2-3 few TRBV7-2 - CASSSLSMTDTQYF TGTGCCAGCAGCTCCCTATCTATGACAGATACGCAGTATTTT
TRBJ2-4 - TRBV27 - CASSFGTAANIQYF TGTGCCAGCAGTTTTGGTACAGCGGCAAACATTCAGTACTTC
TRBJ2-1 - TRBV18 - CPSSPGQSSYNEQFF TGTCCCAGCTCACCCGGACAGAGCTCCTACAATGAGCAGTTCTTC
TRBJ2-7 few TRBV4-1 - CASSQAPTGAYEQYF TGCGCCAGCAGCCAAGCACCGACAGGAGCCTACGAGCAGTACTTC
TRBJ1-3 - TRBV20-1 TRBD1 CSAFGIGTGGLSSGNTIYF TGCAGTGCCTTCGGCATCGGGACAGGGGGTCTGAGCTCTGGAAACACCATATATTTT
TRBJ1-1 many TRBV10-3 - CAISESGSGDTEAFF TGTGCCATCAGTGAGTCCGGGTCAGGGGACACTGAAGCTTTCTTT
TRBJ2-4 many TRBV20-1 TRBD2 CSAGSGGLAKNIQYF TGCAGTGCTGGGAGCGGGGGACTGGCAAAAAACATTCAGTACTTC
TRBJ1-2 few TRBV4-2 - CASSTRIQGRRANYGYTF TGTGCCAGCAGCACGCGCATTCAGGGGAGGCGGGCTAACTATGGCTACACCTTC
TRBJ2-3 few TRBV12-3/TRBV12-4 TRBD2 CAGIVSGGSTDTQYF TGTGCCGGCATCGTTAGCGGGGGGAGCACAGATACGCAGTATTTT
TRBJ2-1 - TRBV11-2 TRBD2 CASRSMASGSSYNEQFF TGTGCCAGCAGATCCATGGCTAGCGGTAGCTCCTACAATGAGCAGTTCTTC
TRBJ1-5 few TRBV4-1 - CASSQGIANQPQHF TGCGCCAGCAGCCAAGGGATTGCGAATCAGCCCCAGCATTTT
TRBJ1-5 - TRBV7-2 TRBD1 CASSFDRGFHQPQHF TGTGCCAGCAGCTTTGACAGGGGGTTCCACCAGCCCCAGCATTTT
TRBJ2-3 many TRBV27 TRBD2 CASTSGGEAQYF TGTGCCTCGACTAGCGGGGGTGAGGCGCAGTATTTT
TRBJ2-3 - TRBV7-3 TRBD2 CASSLKGRLAGGRADTQYF TGTGCCAGCAGCTTGAAAGGCCGACTAGCGGGGGGGAGGGCAGATACGCAGTATTTT
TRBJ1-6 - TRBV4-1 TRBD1 CASSRGQINSPLHF TGCGCCAGCAGCCGGGGACAGATTAATTCACCCCTCCACTTT
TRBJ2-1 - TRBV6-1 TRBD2 CASSDSGASGNNEQFF TGTGCCAGCAGTGATAGTGGGGCTAGCGGCAACAATGAGCAGTTCTTC
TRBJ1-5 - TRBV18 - CASSPPMSGGNQPQHF TGTGCCAGCTCACCACCGATGTCGGGAGGGAATCAGCCCCAGCATTTT
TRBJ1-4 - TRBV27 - CASTQGGPNEKLFF TGTGCCAGCACCCAGGGTGGTCCCAATGAAAAACTGTTTTTT
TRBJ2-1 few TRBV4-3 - CASSPNPGATSNEQFF TGCGCCAGCAGCCCCAATCCGGGAGCCACCTCAAATGAGCAGTTCTTC
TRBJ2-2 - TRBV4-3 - CASSPNPVNTGELFF TGCGCCAGCAGCCCTAACCCAGTCAACACCGGGGAGCTGTTTTTT
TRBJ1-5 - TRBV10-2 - CASTPSSNQPQHF TGCGCCAGCACCCCCAGCAGCAATCAGCCCCAGCATTTT
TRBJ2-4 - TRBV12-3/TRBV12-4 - CASSAGDRGMRYF TGTGCCAGCAGTGCGGGAGACAGGGGAATGCGGTACTTC
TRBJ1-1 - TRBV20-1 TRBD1 CSAPSRTGDTEAFF TGCAGTGCCCCGAGTCGGACAGGGGACACTGAAGCTTTCTTT
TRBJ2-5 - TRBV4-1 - CASSHVSDQETQYF TGCGCCAGCAGCCACGTGTCGGATCAAGAGACCCAGTACTTC
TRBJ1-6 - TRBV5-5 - CASSLDAGSNPPLHF TGTGCCAGCAGCTTGGATGCAGGGTCCAATCCACCCCTCCACTTT
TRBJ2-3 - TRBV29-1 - CSVEVAETTDTQYF TGCAGCGTTGAGGTGGCGGAGACCACAGATACGCAGTATTTT